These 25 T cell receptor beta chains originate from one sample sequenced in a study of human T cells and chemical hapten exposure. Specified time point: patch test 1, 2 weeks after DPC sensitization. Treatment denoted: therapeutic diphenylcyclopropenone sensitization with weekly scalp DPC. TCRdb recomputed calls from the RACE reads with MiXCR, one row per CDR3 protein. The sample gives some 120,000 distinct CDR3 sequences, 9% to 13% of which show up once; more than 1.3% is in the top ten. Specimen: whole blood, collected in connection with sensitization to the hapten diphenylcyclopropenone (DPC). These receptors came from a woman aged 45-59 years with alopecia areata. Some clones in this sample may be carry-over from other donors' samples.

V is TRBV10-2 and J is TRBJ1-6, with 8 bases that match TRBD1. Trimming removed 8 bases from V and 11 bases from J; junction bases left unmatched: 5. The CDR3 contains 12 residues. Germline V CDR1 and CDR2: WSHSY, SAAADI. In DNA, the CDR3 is TGCGCCAGCCCAGGGGGCCCGCCACCCCTCCACTTT. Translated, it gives CASPGGPPPLHF.

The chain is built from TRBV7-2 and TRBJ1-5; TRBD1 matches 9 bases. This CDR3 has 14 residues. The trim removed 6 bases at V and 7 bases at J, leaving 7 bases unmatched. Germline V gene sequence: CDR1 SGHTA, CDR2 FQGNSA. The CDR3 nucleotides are TGTGCCAGCAGGGGAGGGACAGGGCAGCAGCCCCAGCATTTT. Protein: CASRGGTGQQPQHF.

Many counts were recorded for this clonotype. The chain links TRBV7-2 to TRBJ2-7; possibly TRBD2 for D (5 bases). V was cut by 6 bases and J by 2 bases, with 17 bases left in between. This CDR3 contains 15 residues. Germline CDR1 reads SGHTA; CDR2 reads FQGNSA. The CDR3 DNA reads TGTGCCAGCAGTTATCGAAGGACTGTTACCTACGAGCAGTACTTC. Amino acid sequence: CASSYRRTVTYEQYF.

Written as DNA, the CDR3 is TGTGCCAGCAGTTACCCCGCAGGGGGGCCTTCCTACAATGAGCAGTTCTTC. As protein: CASSYPAGGPSYNEQFF. The rearrangement links TRBV6-2 or TRBV6-3 to TRBJ2-1, with D perhaps TRBD1 (7 bases). The germline V gene encodes CDR1 MNHEY and CDR2 SVGEGT. V lost 2 bases to trimming and J lost 1 base, with 15 bases between them. The CDR3 covers 17 residues.

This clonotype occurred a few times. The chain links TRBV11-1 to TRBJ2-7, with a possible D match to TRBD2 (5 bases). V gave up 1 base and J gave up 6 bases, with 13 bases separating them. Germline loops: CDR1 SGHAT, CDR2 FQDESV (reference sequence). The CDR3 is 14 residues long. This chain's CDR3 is CASSLVRFRGEQYF. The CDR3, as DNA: TGTGCCAGCAGCTTAGTACGCTTCCGGGGCGAGCAGTACTTC.

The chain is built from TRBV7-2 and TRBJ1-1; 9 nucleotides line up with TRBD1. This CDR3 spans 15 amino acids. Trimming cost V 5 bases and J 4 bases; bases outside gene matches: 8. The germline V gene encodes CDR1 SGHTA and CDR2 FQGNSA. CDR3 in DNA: TGTGCCAGCAGCCCTCAACAGGGGGCGGTCACTGAAGCTTTCTTT. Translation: CASSPQQGAVTEAFF.

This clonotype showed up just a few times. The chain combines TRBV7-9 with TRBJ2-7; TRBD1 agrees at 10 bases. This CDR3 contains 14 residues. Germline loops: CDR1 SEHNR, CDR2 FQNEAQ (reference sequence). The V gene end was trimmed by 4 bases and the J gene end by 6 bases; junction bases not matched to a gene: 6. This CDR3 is CASSWPGQGPEQYF. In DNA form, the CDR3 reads TGTGCCAGCAGCTGGCCGGGACAGGGGCCCGAGCAGTACTTC.

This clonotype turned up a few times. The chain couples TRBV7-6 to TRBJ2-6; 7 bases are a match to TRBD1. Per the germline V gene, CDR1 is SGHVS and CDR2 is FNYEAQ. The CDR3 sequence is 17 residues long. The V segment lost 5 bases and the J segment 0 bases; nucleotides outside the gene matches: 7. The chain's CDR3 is CASSAGTVLSGANVLTF. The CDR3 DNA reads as TGTGCCAGCAGCGCCGGGACAGTCCTCTCTGGGGCCAACGTCCTGACTTTC.

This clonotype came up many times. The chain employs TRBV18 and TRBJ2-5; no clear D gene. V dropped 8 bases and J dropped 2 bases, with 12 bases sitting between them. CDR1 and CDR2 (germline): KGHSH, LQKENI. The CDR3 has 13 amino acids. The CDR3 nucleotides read TGTGCCAGCAGCCCTCCTTCACAAGAGACCCAGTACTTC. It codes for CASSPPSQETQYF.

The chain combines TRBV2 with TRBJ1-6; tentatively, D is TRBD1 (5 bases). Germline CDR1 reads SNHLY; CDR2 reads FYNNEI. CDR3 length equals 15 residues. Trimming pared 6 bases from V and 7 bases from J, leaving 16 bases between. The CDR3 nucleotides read TGTGCCAGCAGCGCGCGAGGGGCCGTGAATTCACCCCTCCACTTT. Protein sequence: CASSARGAVNSPLHF.

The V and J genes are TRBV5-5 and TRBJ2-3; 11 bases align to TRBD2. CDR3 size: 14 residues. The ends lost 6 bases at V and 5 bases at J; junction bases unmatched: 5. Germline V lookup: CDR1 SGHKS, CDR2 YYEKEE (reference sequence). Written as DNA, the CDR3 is TGTGCCAGCAACCTAGCGGGGGGTCGAGATACGCAGTATTTT. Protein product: CASNLAGGRDTQYF.

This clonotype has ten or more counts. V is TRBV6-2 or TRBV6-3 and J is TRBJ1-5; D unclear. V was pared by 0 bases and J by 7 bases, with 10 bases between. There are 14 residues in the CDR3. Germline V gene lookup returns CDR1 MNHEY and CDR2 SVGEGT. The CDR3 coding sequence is TGTGCCAGCAGTTACTCTATGAGGGCCCAGCCCCAGCATTTT. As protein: CASSYSMRAQPQHF.

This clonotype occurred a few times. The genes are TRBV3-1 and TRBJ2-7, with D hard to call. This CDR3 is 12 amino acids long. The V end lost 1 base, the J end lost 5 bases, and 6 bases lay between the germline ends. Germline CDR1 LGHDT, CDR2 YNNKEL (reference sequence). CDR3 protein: CASSQVEHEQYF. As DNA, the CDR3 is TGTGCCAGCAGCCAAGTTGAACACGAGCAGTACTTC.

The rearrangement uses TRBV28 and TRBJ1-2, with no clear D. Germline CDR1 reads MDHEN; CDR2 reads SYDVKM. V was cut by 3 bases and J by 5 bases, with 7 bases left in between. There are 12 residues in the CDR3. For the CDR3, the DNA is TGTGCCAGCAGTTTCGGGATTTATGGCTACACCTTC. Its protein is CASSFGIYGYTF.

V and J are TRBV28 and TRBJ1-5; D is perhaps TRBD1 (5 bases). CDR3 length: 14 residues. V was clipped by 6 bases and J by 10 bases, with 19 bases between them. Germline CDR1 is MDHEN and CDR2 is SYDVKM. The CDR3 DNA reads TGTGCCAGCAGGGTCGGGCCAGGGAGGGTCCCCCAGCATTTT. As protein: CASRVGPGRVPQHF.

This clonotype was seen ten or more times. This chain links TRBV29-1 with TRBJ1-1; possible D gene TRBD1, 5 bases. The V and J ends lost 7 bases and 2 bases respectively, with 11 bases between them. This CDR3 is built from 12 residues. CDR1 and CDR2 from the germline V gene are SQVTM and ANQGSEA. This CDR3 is CSAEQVNTEAFF. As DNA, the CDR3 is TGCAGCGCGGAACAGGTTAACACTGAAGCTTTCTTT. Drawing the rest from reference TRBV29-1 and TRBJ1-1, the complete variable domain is SAVISQKPSRDICQRGTSLTIQCQVDSQVTMMFWYRQQPGQSLTLIATANQGSEATYESGFVIDKFPISRPNLTFSTLTVSNMSPEDSSIYLCSAEQVNTEAFFGQGTRLTVV.

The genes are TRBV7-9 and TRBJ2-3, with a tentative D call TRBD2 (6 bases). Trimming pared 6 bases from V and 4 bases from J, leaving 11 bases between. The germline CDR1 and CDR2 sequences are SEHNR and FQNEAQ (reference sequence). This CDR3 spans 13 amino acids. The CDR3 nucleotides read TGTGCCAGCAGTCTCGGGGAGGCAGATACGCAGTATTTT. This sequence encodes CASSLGEADTQYF.

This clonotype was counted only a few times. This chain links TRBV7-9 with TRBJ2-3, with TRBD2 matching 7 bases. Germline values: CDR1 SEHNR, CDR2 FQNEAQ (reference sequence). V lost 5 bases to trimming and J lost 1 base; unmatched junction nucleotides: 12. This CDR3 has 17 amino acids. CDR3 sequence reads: CASSRFLAAGGTDTQYF. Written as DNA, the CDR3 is TGTGCCAGCAGCCGATTTCTAGCGGCGGGTGGCACAGATACGCAGTATTTT.

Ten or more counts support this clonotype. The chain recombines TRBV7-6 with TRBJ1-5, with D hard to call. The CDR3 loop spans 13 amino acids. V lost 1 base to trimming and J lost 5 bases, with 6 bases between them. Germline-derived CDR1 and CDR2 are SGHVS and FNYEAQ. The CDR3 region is CASSLGTDQPQHF. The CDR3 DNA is TGTGCCAGCAGCTTAGGAACGGATCAGCCCCAGCATTTT.

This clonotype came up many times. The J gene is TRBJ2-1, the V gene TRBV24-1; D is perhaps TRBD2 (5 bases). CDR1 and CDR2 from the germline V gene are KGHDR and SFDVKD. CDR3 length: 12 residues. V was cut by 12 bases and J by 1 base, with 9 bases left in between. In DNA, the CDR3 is TGTGCCTCCGCGGGTTCCTACAATGAGCAGTTCTTC. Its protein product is CASAGSYNEQFF.

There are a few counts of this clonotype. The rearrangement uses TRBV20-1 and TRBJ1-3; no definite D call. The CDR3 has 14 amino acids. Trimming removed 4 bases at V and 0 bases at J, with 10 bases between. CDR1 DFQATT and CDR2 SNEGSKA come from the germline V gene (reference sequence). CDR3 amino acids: CSATHASSGNTIYF. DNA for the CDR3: TGCAGTGCTACACACGCGAGCTCTGGAAACACCATATATTTT.

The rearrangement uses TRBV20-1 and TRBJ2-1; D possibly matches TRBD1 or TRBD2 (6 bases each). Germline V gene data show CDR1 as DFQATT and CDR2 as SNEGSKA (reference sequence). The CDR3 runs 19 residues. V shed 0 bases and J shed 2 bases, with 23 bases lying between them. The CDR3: CSARDPEQRRRGAYNEQFF. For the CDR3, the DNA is TGCAGTGCTAGAGATCCCGAACAAAGGAGGAGGGGGGCCTACAATGAGCAGTTCTTC.

This chain's CDR3 is CASNRPGQSYEQYF. The CDR3, as DNA: TGTGCCAGCAACAGACCGGGACAATCCTACGAGCAGTACTTC. The V gene is TRBV6-6, the J gene TRBJ2-7, with a possible D match to TRBD1 (6 bases). Trimming cost V 7 bases and J 1 base, with 14 bases left between them. Germline V CDR1 and CDR2: MNHNY, SVGAGI (reference sequence). The CDR3 consists of 14 residues.

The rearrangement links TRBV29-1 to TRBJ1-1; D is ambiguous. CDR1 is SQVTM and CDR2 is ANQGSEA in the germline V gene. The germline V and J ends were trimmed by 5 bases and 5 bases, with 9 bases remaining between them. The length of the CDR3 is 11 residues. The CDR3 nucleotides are TGCAGCGTTTCCAGGATGACTGAAGCTTTCTTT. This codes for CSVSRMTEAFF.

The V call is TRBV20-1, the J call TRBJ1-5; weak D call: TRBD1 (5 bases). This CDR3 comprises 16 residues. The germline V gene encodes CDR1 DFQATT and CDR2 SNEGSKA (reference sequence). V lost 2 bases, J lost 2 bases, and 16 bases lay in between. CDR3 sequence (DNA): TGCAGTGCTAGACCATCTCGGGGAGGGGGCAATCAGCCCCAGCATTTT. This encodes CSARPSRGGGNQPQHF.